This T cell receptor (beta chain) was captured by sequencing in a study of T-cell reconstitution after alpha-beta-depleted transplantation in children. The V gene's germline CDR1 is MNHNS and CDR2 SASEGT. This CDR3 has 15 residues. The junction had 11 bases not matched to a gene; V was cut back by 6 bases and J by 4 bases. Unique molecular identifiers tagged the TCRbeta library. Each CDR3 protein gets one entry after TCRdb re-called the PCR reads with MiXCR. The data contain hundreds of thousands of distinct CDR3 sequences, over 10% of them singletons. This TCR was recovered from a girl under 10 years old with congenital amegakaryocytic thrombocytopenia, due to receive a stem cell transplant. The source was PBMCs, collected before TCRalphabeta/CD19-depleted stem cell transplant. V is TRBV6-1 and J is TRBJ1-2, with 7 bases that match TRBD1. The CDR3 DNA reads as TGTGCCAGCAGCCGGACGGACAGGTCCGCCTATGGCTACACCTTC. This translates into CASSRTDRSAYGYTF.